The 20 T cell receptor beta chains below come from one sample, sequenced in a study of beta chain features in type 1 diabetes. Reverse transcribing all isolated RNA meant expressed TCRB transcripts were sequenced. Libraries were prepared by immunoSEQ multiplex PCR; TCRdb keeps only in-frame clonotypes and omits some of them. The data hold 120,000 to 150,000 clones, with under 60% observed a single time. The sequenced material came from Tregs from blood. These receptors came from a man in his late teens or twenties in good health.

The rearrangement joins TRBV28 to TRBJ1-1; weak D call: TRBD1 (5 bases). Between the trimmed V and J ends, which lost 2 bases and 6 bases, there was a span of 10 bases. The length of the CDR3 is 13 residues. Germline assignment: CDR1 MDHEN and CDR2 SYDVKM. CDR3 nucleotides: TGTGCCAGCAGTTTACTAGGGGTCCCTGAAGCTTTCTTT. Translating gives CASSLLGVPEAFF.

This clone was seen only a few times. CDR3 nucleotides: TGTGCCAGCAGCTCCCAGGGGGCGGTTATTTCCGAGCAGTACTTC. Protein product: CASSSQGAVISEQYF. The chain links TRBV5-5 to TRBJ2-7; 8 positions match TRBD1. From germline, CDR1 is SGHKS and CDR2 YYEKEE (reference sequence). This CDR3 spans 15 amino acids. V shed 3 bases and J 6 bases; nucleotides not matched to a gene: 11.

The CDR3 loop is CASSPFQGAGGYGYTF. Here the CDR3 DNA reads TGTGCCAGTAGCCCCTTCCAGGGGGCTGGGGGCTATGGCTACACCTTC. The chain combines TRBV19 with TRBJ1-2; 8 nucleotides match TRBD1. The V segment lost 6 bases and the J segment 4 bases; nucleotides outside the gene matches: 13. Germline CDR1 is LNHDA and CDR2 is SQIVND (reference sequence). The CDR3 is 16 residues long.

This clone came up a few times. CDR3 loop: CASNFDTNTEAFF. In nucleotides, the CDR3 is TGTGCCAGCAACTTCGACACGAACACTGAAGCTTTCTTT. The chain carries TRBV7-9 and TRBJ1-1; no firm D call. Per germline, CDR1 SEHNR and CDR2 FQNEAQ (reference sequence). Trimming took 7 bases from V and 1 from J, leaving 10 bases between them. CDR3 size: 13 residues.

This sequence joins TRBV9 and TRBJ2-1; 8 bases are shared with TRBD2. V was clipped by 4 bases and J by 0 bases; unmatched bases: 9. CDR1 and CDR2 from the germline V gene are SGDLS and YYNGEE. The CDR3 extends over 17 amino acids. CDR3 sequence: CASSPIAGTSSYNEQFF. DNA of the CDR3: TGTGCCAGCAGCCCGATTGCCGGGACTAGCTCCTACAATGAGCAGTTCTTC.

This clone has a handful of counts. V usage is TRBV5-1 and J usage is TRBJ1-4; D is perhaps TRBD1 (5 bases). CDR1 and CDR2 from the germline V gene are SGHRS and YFSETQ. CDR3 length: 13 amino acids. The V end was cut by 5 bases, the J end by 7 bases, with 12 bases between. The CDR3 protein is CASSTGGGEKLFF. The CDR3 DNA follows: TGCGCCAGCAGTACGGGCGGGGGTGAAAAACTGTTTTTT.

The chain is built from TRBV7-3 and TRBJ2-5; 13 bases align to TRBD2. The V gene's germline CDR1 is SGHTA and CDR2 FQGTGA. The CDR3 runs 16 residues. With V trimmed by 4 bases and J by 3 bases, 5 bases remained unmatched. CDR3 bases: TGTGCCAGCAGCTCCCAGGGGACTAGCGGGGAAGAGACCCAGTACTTC. Translating it yields CASSSQGTSGEETQYF.

V and J are TRBV19 and TRBJ2-7; the match to TRBD1 covers 7 bases. V was clipped by 9 bases and J by 5 bases; unmatched bases: 13. Germline CDR1 LNHDA, CDR2 SQIVND (reference sequence). This CDR3 comprises 14 residues. The CDR3 DNA reads TGTGCCAGGAGGGGACAGCCAACCCCCCACGAGCAGTACTTC. This codes for CARRGQPTPHEQYF.

V usage is TRBV6-5 and J usage is TRBJ1-2; D is possibly TRBD1 (5 bases). Germline V lookup: CDR1 MNHEY, CDR2 SVGAGI. CDR3 length: 16 amino acids. V gave up 1 base and J gave up 4 bases, with 16 bases separating them. CDR3: CASSYLSGALSYGYTF. The DNA of the CDR3 is TGTGCCAGCAGTTACTTAAGTGGGGCGCTTAGCTATGGCTACACCTTC.

The J gene is TRBJ2-3, the V gene TRBV13; 15 nucleotides align to TRBD2. CDR1 PRHDT and CDR2 FYEKMQ come from the germline V gene (reference sequence). V lost 0 bases to trimming and J lost 6 bases; unmatched junction nucleotides: 7. The CDR3 runs to 18 residues. The DNA for the CDR3 is TGTGCCAGCAGCTTAGGCCGGACTAGCGGGGGGGCTGCCGATACGCAGTATTTT. Protein sequence: CASSLGRTSGGAADTQYF. The full variable domain, completed using reference TRBV13 and TRBJ2-3, is AAGVIQSPRHLIKEKRETATLKCYPIPRHDTVYWYQQGPGQDPQFLISFYEKMQSDKGSIPDRFSAQQFSDYHSELNMSSLELGDSALYFCASSLGRTSGGAADTQYFGPGTRLTVL.

CDR3 loop: CASRFDRGYSGNTIYF. The CDR3 coding sequence is TGTGCCAGCAGATTTGACAGGGGCTACTCTGGAAACACCATATATTTT. The genes are TRBV7-2 and TRBJ1-3; 8 bases agree with TRBD1. The germline V gene encodes CDR1 SGHTA and CDR2 FQGNSA. This CDR3 is built from 16 residues. The trim removed 6 bases at V and 0 bases at J, leaving 7 bases unmatched.

The CDR3, as DNA: TGCGCCAGCAGCTTTGGGACAGAAGACGAGCAGTACTTC. Protein product: CASSFGTEDEQYF. V is TRBV5-1 and J is TRBJ2-7, with 7 bases lining up with TRBD1. Losses at the gene ends were 2 bases for V and 5 bases for J; bases not matched to a gene: 4. Germline V CDR1 and CDR2: SGHRS, YFSETQ. There are 13 residues in the CDR3.

CDR3 loop: CASRIVGGEQYF. The CDR3 bases are TGTGCCAGCAGGATAGTTGGCGGCGAGCAGTACTTC. The chain employs TRBV7-2 and TRBJ2-7; D remains ambiguous. Between the trimmed V and J ends, which lost 6 bases and 6 bases, there was a span of 12 bases. This CDR3 contains 12 residues. Germline CDR1 and CDR2: SGHTA and FQGNSA.

The V and J genes are TRBV19 and TRBJ1-2; D remains ambiguous. Germline V gives CDR1 LNHDA, CDR2 SQIVND (reference sequence). V lost 6 bases and J lost 5, with 16 bases in between. This CDR3 comprises 14 residues. CDR3: CASSPLRGTYGYTF. The CDR3 DNA reads TGTGCCAGTAGCCCTCTCCGGGGTACTTATGGCTACACCTTC. Filled out from reference TRBV19 and TRBJ1-2, the complete variable domain reads DGGITQSPKYLFRKEGQNVTLSCEQNLNHDAMYWYRQDPGQGLRLIYYSQIVNDFQKGDIAEGYSVSREKKESFPLTVTSAQKNPTAFYLCASSPLRGTYGYTFGSGTRLTVV.

This chain uses TRBV18 with TRBJ2-7, with 7 positions matching TRBD1. This CDR3 has 13 residues. Looked up from germline, CDR1 is KGHSH and CDR2 is LQKENI. V trimming: 5 bases; J trimming: 6 bases; junction bases outside the gene matches: 7. The CDR3 spells CASSSLDRAEQYF. The CDR3 DNA sequence: TGTGCCAGCTCATCGTTAGACAGGGCCGAGCAGTACTTC.

The V gene is TRBV5-4, the J gene TRBJ1-6, with 9 bases lining up with TRBD1. This CDR3 is 14 amino acids long. The V gene's germline CDR1 is SGHNT and CDR2 YYREEE (reference sequence). V dropped 4 bases and J dropped 9; count of bases not matched to a gene: 5. CDR3 sequence: CASSPGQGVSPLHF. CDR3 bases: TGTGCCAGCAGCCCGGGACAGGGAGTTTCACCCCTCCACTTT.

The rearrangement joins TRBV10-3 to TRBJ1-4; 8 nucleotides agree with TRBD1. The CDR3 has 13 residues. Per the germline V gene, CDR1 is ENHRY and CDR2 is SYGVKD. J gave up 8 bases and V 10 bases, and 9 bases lay outside the gene matches. CDR3 residues: CATTTGVFEKLFF. The DNA of the CDR3 is TGTGCCACCACGACAGGGGTTTTCGAAAAACTGTTTTTT.

The genes are TRBV19 and TRBJ2-1; 8 bases are shared with TRBD2. V shed 3 bases and J 8 bases; nucleotides not matched to a gene: 9. The CDR3 totals 15 residues. Per the germline V gene, CDR1 is LNHDA and CDR2 is SQIVND (reference sequence). In nucleotides, the CDR3 is TGTGCCAGTAGTATCGCCAGCGGGAGCGGTGATGAGCAGTTCTTC. Amino acid sequence: CASSIASGSGDEQFF. The full variable domain, in which reference TRBV19 and TRBJ2-1 provide the parts outside the CDR3, is DGGITQSPKYLFRKEGQNVTLSCEQNLNHDAMYWYRQDPGQGLRLIYYSQIVNDFQKGDIAEGYSVSREKKESFPLTVTSAQKNPTAFYLCASSIASGSGDEQFFGPGTRLTVL.

This clone has a handful of counts. V usage is TRBV29-1 and J usage is TRBJ2-7, with D unresolved. The CDR3 contains 11 residues. Germline lookup yields CDR1 SQVTM and CDR2 ANQGSEA. Between the trimmed V and J ends, which lost 5 bases and 1 base, there was a span of 6 bases. The CDR3 DNA sequence: TGCAGCGTTAGGAGTTCCTACGAGCAGTACTTC. Protein sequence: CSVRSSYEQYF.

The chain has TRBV6-5 and TRBJ2-1; 13 positions agree with TRBD2. V gave up 6 bases and J gave up 10 bases; unmatched junction bases: 6. CDR3 size: 14 residues. Germline CDR1 is MNHEY and CDR2 is SVGAGI. The CDR3 region is CASRRGTSGIEQFF. The CDR3 DNA reads as TGTGCCAGCAGAAGGGGGACTAGCGGGATAGAGCAGTTCTTC.